Below are 30 T cell receptor beta chains sequenced from a single sample in a study of blood T cell repertoires in COVID-19 (dated by TCRdb to 2020 to 2022). Library preparation used the immunoSEQ multiplex PCR assay. TCRdb mirrors the immuneACCESS table, restricted to in-frame sequences. Some clones are absent from its copies; in checked studies, under half trace to an unresolved V gene, and the reason for the others is unknown. The sample yields some 330,000 clones; 70% to 90% were counted once. 1.5% to 2.5% of the sample comes from the top ten. Sequencing was carried out using PBMCs or T cells enriched from blood (not recorded which). The receptors shown here come from a man aged 35 to 55 in a cohort exposed to, infected with or recovered from COVID-19 (not recorded which).

This rearrangement joins TRBV19 to TRBJ1-1; D uncertain. This CDR3 region has 13 residues. Trimming removed 7 bases at V and 0 bases at J, with 9 bases between. CDR1 is LNHDA, CDR2 SQIVND, per germline (reference sequence). The CDR3: CASTPPVNTEAFF. CDR3 DNA: TGTGCCAGTACCCCCCCGGTGAACACTGAAGCTTTCTTT.

The chain couples TRBV28 to TRBJ1-6; 9 positions match TRBD1. This CDR3 has 14 amino acids. V trimming: 7 bases; J trimming: 10 bases; junction bases outside the gene matches: 8. Per germline, CDR1 MDHEN and CDR2 SYDVKM. The CDR3 here is CASITGQGGSPLHF. The DNA for the CDR3 is TGTGCCAGCATCACGGGACAGGGAGGCTCACCCCTCCACTTT.

The CDR3 DNA sequence: TGTGCCTGGAGTGTAGTGAGGGAGCAGTTCTTC. Its translation is CAWSVVREQFF. The chain employs TRBV30 and TRBJ2-1; D unclear. V gave up 0 bases and J gave up 10 bases, with 7 bases separating them. The CDR3 is made up of 11 amino acids. CDR1 is GTSNPN, CDR2 SVGIG, per germline (reference sequence). The variable domain in full, completed from reference TRBV30 and TRBJ2-1, reads SQTIHQWPATLVQPVGSPLSLECTVEGTSNPNLYWYRQAAGRGLQLLFYSVGIGQISSEVPQNLSASRPQDRQFILSSKKLLLSDSGFYLCAWSVVREQFFGPGTRLTVL.

The V gene is TRBV2, the J gene TRBJ2-7; TRBD1 matches at 10 bases. The V gene's germline CDR1 is SNHLY and CDR2 FYNNEI. This CDR3 is 15 amino acids long. The J segment lost 5 bases and the V segment lost 6 bases, leaving 10 bases of the junction unmatched. The chain's CDR3 is CASSWGGQGLDEQYF. CDR3 nucleotides: TGTGCCAGCAGCTGGGGGGGACAGGGGCTGGACGAGCAGTACTTC.

J is TRBJ1-1 and V is TRBV10-3, with 7 bases matching TRBD1. Unmatched junction bases numbered 15, after V lost 6 bases and J lost 5 bases. CDR3 length equals 16 residues. Germline V gene lookup returns CDR1 ENHRY and CDR2 SYGVKD. The CDR3 DNA follows: TGTGCCATCAGGGTCGACCTATACAGGGGAGGAACTGAAGCTTTCTTT. As protein: CAIRVDLYRGGTEAFF.

The chain employs TRBV5-1 and TRBJ1-1, with TRBD1 matching over 8 bases. Germline assignment: CDR1 SGHRS and CDR2 YFSETQ. This CDR3 is 15 amino acids long. The V and J ends lost 2 bases and 3 bases, in that order; junction bases with no gene match: 6. The CDR3 DNA reads as TGCGCCAGCAGCTTCGCAGGGGGCGAGGACACTGAAGCTTTCTTT. It is translated as CASSFAGGEDTEAFF.

This rearrangement joins TRBV27 to TRBJ1-5; tentatively, D is TRBD1 (6 bases). CDR3 length equals 18 residues. V dropped 3 bases and J dropped 2 bases, with 20 bases sitting between them. From germline, CDR1 is MNHEY and CDR2 SMNVEV (reference sequence). CDR3 in DNA: TGTGCCAGCAGTTTCACAAACTCAGGGGCAACGGGCAATCAGCCCCAGCATTTT. This gives the protein CASSFTNSGATGNQPQHF.

This chain links TRBV7-8 with TRBJ2-3; TRBD2 is a possible D gene (6 bases). This CDR3 contains 14 residues. Germline CDR1 is SGHVS and CDR2 is FQNEAQ. Trimming cost V 2 bases and J 2 bases, with 8 bases left between them. CDR3 in amino acids: CASSLSSDTDTQYF. The CDR3 DNA sequence: TGTGCCAGCAGCTTATCTAGCGACACAGATACGCAGTATTTT.

The rearrangement links TRBV6-4 to TRBJ2-7, with 9 bases fitting TRBD1. The V segment lost 3 bases and the J segment 6 bases; nucleotides outside the gene matches: 12. The CDR3 has 16 residues. Germline lookup yields CDR1 MRHNA and CDR2 SNTAGT. The CDR3 DNA sequence: TGTGCCAGCAGTGAAGTACCTGGACAGGGGCTAGGCGAGCAGTACTTC. Translation: CASSEVPGQGLGEQYF.

Only one count was recorded for this clone. The V and J genes are TRBV19 and TRBJ1-5; no clear D gene. This CDR3 comprises 14 residues. The V end lost 10 bases, the J end lost 1 base, and 14 bases lay between the germline ends. Germline values: CDR1 LNHDA, CDR2 SQIVND (reference sequence). Here the CDR3 DNA reads TGTGCCACCAACGTCGGGGTAAGCAATCAGCCCCAGCATTTT. Amino acid sequence: CATNVGVSNQPQHF.

About this clone itself: Compared with germline, one end of the junction differs, possibly owing to a read error. The J gene is TRBJ2-5, the V gene TRBV27; 9 bases align to TRBD2. CDR1 and CDR2 from the germline V gene are MNHEY and SMNVEV (reference sequence). The CDR3 has 17 amino acids. DNA of the CDR3: TGTGCCAGCAGCTTATCTGGTAGCGGGAGATACGGAGAGACCCAGTACTTC. It codes for CASSLSGSGRYGETQYF.

The chain links TRBV30 to TRBJ2-5, with TRBD1 identical over 8 bases. J was trimmed by 2 bases and V by 5 bases; bases with no gene match: 7. From germline, CDR1 is GTSNPN and CDR2 SVGIG (reference sequence). The CDR3 loop spans 14 amino acids. The CDR3 DNA reads TGTGCCTGGGCCTCCGGGACAGGACAAGAGACCCAGTACTTC. The encoded protein is CAWASGTGQETQYF.

The rearrangement joins TRBV5-6 to TRBJ1-2, with D tentatively TRBD1 (5 bases). The V end lost 4 bases, the J end lost 4 bases, and 8 bases lay between the germline ends. CDR1 SGHDT and CDR2 YYEEEE come from the germline V gene. The CDR3 has 12 amino acids. The CDR3 DNA reads TGTGCCAGCAGCGGGAGGGGCTATGGCTACACCTTC. Protein product: CASSGRGYGYTF.

The rearrangement links TRBV10-3 to TRBJ1-2, with D tentatively TRBD1 (5 bases). Germline assignment: CDR1 ENHRY and CDR2 SYGVKD. The V end lost 6 bases, the J end lost 4 bases, and 9 bases lay between the germline ends. The CDR3 is made up of 12 amino acids. CDR3 region: CAIRGEGYGYTF. In DNA form, the CDR3 reads TGTGCCATCAGAGGGGAGGGCTATGGCTACACCTTC.

The chain recombines TRBV19 with TRBJ1-6; 7 bases match TRBD1. Germline assignment: CDR1 LNHDA and CDR2 SQIVND (reference sequence). The CDR3 runs 16 residues. V lost 5 bases and J lost 4; bases outside the gene matches: 8. The CDR3 DNA reads TGTGCCAGTAGTTCAACGACAGGGAGATATAATTCACCCCTCCACTTT. The encoded protein is CASSSTTGRYNSPLHF.

The chain recombines TRBV5-4 with TRBJ1-2; 9 bases match TRBD1. There are 15 residues in the CDR3. Germline V gene data show CDR1 as SGHNT and CDR2 as YYREEE (reference sequence). The J segment lost 6 bases and the V segment lost 5 bases, leaving 11 bases of the junction unmatched. The CDR3 bases are TGTGCCAGCAGGACCCAGGGGACAGGGCATAATGGCTACACCTTC. Translated: CASRTQGTGHNGYTF.

The rearrangement joins TRBV11-1 to TRBJ1-1; tentatively, D is TRBD1 (6 bases). CDR3 size: 16 residues. Germline assignment: CDR1 SGHAT and CDR2 FQDESV (reference sequence). Trimming left V 5 bases short and J 2 bases short, with 18 bases between. The CDR3 bases are TGTGCCAGCAGCCCGGGGCCCGGGACACCAAACACTGAAGCTTTCTTT. This encodes CASSPGPGTPNTEAFF.

The CDR3 nucleotides read TGTGCCAGCAGCTTAGGACAGGGGGCCGACTATGGCTACACCTTC. The encoded protein is CASSLGQGADYGYTF. The chain employs TRBV7-9 and TRBJ1-2; TRBD1 aligns across 10 bases. CDR1 SEHNR and CDR2 FQNEAQ come from the germline V gene (reference sequence). CDR3 length: 15 amino acids. After removal of 1 base from V and 3 bases from J, the junction contained 2 bases not matched to a gene.

V gene TRBV5-1 combines with J gene TRBJ2-4; 12 bases align to TRBD2. The CDR3 is made up of 14 amino acids. Looked up from germline, CDR1 is SGHRS and CDR2 is YFSETQ. J lost 8 bases, V lost 5 bases, and 5 bases had no gene match. The CDR3 loop reads CASRETSGSDIQYF. CDR3 DNA sequence: TGCGCCAGCAGGGAGACTAGCGGGAGTGACATTCAGTACTTC. The full variable domain, with the rest looked up from reference TRBV5-1 and TRBJ2-4, is KAGVTQTPRYLIKTRGQQVTLSCSPISGHRSVSWYQQTPGQGLQFLFEYFSETQRNKGNFPGRFSGRQFSNSRSEMNVSTLELGDSALYLCASRETSGSDIQYFGAGTRLSVL.

The rearrangement links TRBV21-1 to TRBJ2-1; the table's D call, TRBD2, has no DNA check behind it. TRBV21-1 is reported as a pseudogene. The CDR3 has 20 residues. In DNA form, the CDR3 reads TGTGCCAGCAGCAAAGTAAAGCCAGCGGGAGGGCCTAGGGGGCCCAATGAGCAGTTCTTC. Protein: CASSKVKPAGGPRGPNEQFF.

J is TRBJ2-3 and V is TRBV5-4; 7 nucleotides agree with TRBD2. This CDR3 region has 14 residues. V lost 5 bases to trimming and J lost 4 bases; unmatched junction nucleotides: 7. CDR1 and CDR2 from the germline V gene are SGHNT and YYREEE (reference sequence). For the CDR3, the DNA is TGTGCCAGCAGTTCAACTAGCGCCGCAGATACGCAGTATTTT. Translation gives CASSSTSAADTQYF.

J is TRBJ2-3 and V is TRBV7-3; 8 bases agree with TRBD2. This CDR3 is 15 amino acids long. Looked up from germline, CDR1 is SGHTA and CDR2 is FQGTGA. Trimming removed 4 bases from V and 3 bases from J; junction bases left unmatched: 6. In DNA form, the CDR3 reads TGTGCCAGCAGCTCGGGAGGGGGTCTGACAGATACGCAGTATTTT. Residues: CASSSGGGLTDTQYF.

This rearrangement joins TRBV6-1 to TRBJ1-1; weak D call: TRBD1 (6 bases). The CDR3 has 16 residues. CDR1 MNHNS and CDR2 SASEGT come from the germline V gene. V was cut by 2 bases and J by 5 bases, with 18 bases left in between. This chain's CDR3 is CASSERAGQGLTEAFF. The CDR3, as DNA: TGTGCCAGCAGTGAACGTGCCGGGCAGGGGTTGACTGAAGCTTTCTTT.

This sequence joins TRBV7-2 and TRBJ1-5, with TRBD1 as a possible D gene (5 bases). Trimming shortened V by 2 bases and J by 6 bases, and 8 bases separated the two germline ends. This CDR3 spans 13 amino acids. Germline V CDR1 and CDR2: SGHTA, FQGNSA. The DNA for the CDR3 is TGTGCCAGCAGCTTACCGGGGGGTCAGCCCCAGCATTTT. This sequence encodes CASSLPGGQPQHF.

The gene calls are TRBV28 and TRBJ1-2; 12 bases fit TRBD1. Per the germline V gene, CDR1 is MDHEN and CDR2 is SYDVKM. There are 15 residues in the CDR3. The V segment lost 5 bases and the J segment 9 bases; nucleotides outside the gene matches: 10. The CDR3 DNA follows: TGTGCCAGCAGTATGGGACAGGGGGCTTCATTTAGCTACACCTTC. Amino acid sequence: CASSMGQGASFSYTF.

The V and J genes are TRBV5-4 and TRBJ1-2; 7 bases fit TRBD1. Germline V gives CDR1 SGHNT, CDR2 YYREEE (reference sequence). The ends lost 2 bases at V and 0 bases at J; junction bases unmatched: 7. CDR3 length: 16 amino acids. CDR3 sequence: CASSLPGTDSNYGYTF. CDR3 coding DNA: TGTGCCAGCAGCTTACCCGGGACAGACTCTAACTATGGCTACACCTTC.

The CDR3 bases are TGTGCCAGTCGGGACAGAGGGGTCGATTGGGGCTACACCTTC. It specifies CASRDRGVDWGYTF. The chain combines TRBV27 with TRBJ1-2, with TRBD1 matching 7 bases. The CDR3 sequence is 14 residues long. V dropped 9 bases and J dropped 8; count of bases not matched to a gene: 15. Germline V gene lookup returns CDR1 MNHEY and CDR2 SMNVEV (reference sequence).

V is TRBV6-5 and J is TRBJ1-2; possibly TRBD1 for D (5 bases). The CDR3 length is 12 residues. Germline CDR1 is MNHEY and CDR2 is SVGAGI. Trimming took off 7 bases at V and 2 bases at J, with 8 bases between the two ends. In DNA, the CDR3 is TGTGCCAGCAAGACAGTAAACTATGGCTACACCTTC. Amino acids: CASKTVNYGYTF.

This clone was observed a handful of times. The chain has TRBV7-2 and TRBJ2-7; 14 bases match TRBD2. The germline gives CDR1 SGHTA, CDR2 FQGNSA. Trimming took 3 bases from V and 2 from J; bases not matched to a gene: 6. The CDR3 contains 17 residues. The DNA of the CDR3 is TGTGCCAGCAGCTTCCGGACTAGCGGGAGGTCGGCCTACGAGCAGTACTTC. The encoded protein is CASSFRTSGRSAYEQYF.

V is TRBV19 and J is TRBJ1-1, with D possibly matching TRBD1 (6 bases). The CDR3 runs 16 residues. Germline CDR1 reads LNHDA; CDR2 reads SQIVND (reference sequence). Trimming cost V 5 bases and J 0 bases, with 16 bases left between them. CDR3 in DNA: TGTGCCAGTAGTTACCGGGACACCACGATGAACACTGAAGCTTTCTTT. Translating gives CASSYRDTTMNTEAFF. Variable domain in full (rest from reference TRBV19 and TRBJ1-1): DGGITQSPKYLFRKEGQNVTLSCEQNLNHDAMYWYRQDPGQGLRLIYYSQIVNDFQKGDIAEGYSVSREKKESFPLTVTSAQKNPTAFYLCASSYRDTTMNTEAFFGQGTRLTVV.